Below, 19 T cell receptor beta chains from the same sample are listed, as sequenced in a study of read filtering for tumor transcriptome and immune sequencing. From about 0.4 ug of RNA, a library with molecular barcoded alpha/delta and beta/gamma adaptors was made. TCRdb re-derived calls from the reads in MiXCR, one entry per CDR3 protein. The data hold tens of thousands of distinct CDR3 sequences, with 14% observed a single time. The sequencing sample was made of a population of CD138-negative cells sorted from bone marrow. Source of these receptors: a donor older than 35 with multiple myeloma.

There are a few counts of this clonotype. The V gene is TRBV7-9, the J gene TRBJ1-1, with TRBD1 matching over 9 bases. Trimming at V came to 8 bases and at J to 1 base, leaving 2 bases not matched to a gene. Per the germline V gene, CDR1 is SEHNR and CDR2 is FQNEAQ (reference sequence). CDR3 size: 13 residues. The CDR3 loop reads CASGGQGNTEAFF. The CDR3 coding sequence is TGTGCCAGCGGGGGACAGGGGAACACTGAAGCTTTCTTT.

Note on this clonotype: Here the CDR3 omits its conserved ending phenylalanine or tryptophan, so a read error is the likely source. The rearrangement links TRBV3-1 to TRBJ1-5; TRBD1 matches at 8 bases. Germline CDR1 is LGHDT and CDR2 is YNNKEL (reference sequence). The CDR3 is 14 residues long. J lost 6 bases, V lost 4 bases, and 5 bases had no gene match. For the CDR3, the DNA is TGTGCCAGCAGCCCCACAGGGGGTGGTCAGCCCCAGCATCTT. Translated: CASSPTGGGQPQHL.

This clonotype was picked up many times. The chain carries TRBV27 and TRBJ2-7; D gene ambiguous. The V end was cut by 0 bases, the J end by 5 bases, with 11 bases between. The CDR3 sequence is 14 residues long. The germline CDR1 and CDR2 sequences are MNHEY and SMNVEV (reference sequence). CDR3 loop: CASSLSGSLHEQYF. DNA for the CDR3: TGTGCCAGCAGTTTATCGGGCAGTCTCCACGAGCAGTACTTC.

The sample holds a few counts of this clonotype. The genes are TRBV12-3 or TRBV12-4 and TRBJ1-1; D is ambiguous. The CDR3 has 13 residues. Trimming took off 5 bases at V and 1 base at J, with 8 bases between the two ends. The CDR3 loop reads CASSPQKNTEAFF. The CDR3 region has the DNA TGTGCCAGCAGTCCTCAGAAGAACACTGAAGCTTTCTTT.

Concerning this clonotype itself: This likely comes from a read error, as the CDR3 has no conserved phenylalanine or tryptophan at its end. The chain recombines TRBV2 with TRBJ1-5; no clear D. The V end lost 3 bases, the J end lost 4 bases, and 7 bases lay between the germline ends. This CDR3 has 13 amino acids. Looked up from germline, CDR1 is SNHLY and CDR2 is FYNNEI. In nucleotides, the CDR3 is TGTGCCAGCAGTGATCAGGTTAATCAGCCCCAGCATTAT. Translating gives CASSDQVNQPQHY.

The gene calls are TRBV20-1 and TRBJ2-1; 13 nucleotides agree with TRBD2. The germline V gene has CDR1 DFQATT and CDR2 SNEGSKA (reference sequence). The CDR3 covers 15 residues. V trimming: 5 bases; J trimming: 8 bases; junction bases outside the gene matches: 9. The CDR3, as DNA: TGCAGTGCTGAACAGACTAGCGGGAGGAGGGATGAGCAGTTCTTC. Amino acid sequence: CSAEQTSGRRDEQFF.

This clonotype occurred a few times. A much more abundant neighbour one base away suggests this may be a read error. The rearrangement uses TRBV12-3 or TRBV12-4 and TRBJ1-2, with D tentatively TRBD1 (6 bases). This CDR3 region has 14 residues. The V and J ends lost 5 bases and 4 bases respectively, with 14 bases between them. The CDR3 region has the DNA TGTGCCAGCAGTCGCAGGGGCGTCAGCTATGGCTACACCTTC. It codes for CASSRRGVSYGYTF.

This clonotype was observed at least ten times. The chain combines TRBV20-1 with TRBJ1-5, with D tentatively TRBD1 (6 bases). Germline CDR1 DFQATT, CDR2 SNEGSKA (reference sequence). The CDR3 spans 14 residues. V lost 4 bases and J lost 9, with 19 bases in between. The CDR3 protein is CSAKSGTPLLPQHF. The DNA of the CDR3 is TGCAGTGCTAAATCCGGGACACCCCTTTTGCCCCAGCATTTT.

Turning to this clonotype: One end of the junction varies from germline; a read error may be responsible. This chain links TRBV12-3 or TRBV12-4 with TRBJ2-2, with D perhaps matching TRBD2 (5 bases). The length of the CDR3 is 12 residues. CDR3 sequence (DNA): TGTGCCAGCAGTCTTCAGTCCGGGGAGCTGCTTTTT. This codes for CASSLQSGELLF.

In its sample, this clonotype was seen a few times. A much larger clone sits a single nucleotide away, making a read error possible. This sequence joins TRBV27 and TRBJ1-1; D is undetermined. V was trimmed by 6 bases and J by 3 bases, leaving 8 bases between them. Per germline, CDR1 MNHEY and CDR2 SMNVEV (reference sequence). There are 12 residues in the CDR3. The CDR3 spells CASRSAYTEAFF. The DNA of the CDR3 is TGTGCCAGCAGAAGTGCGTACACTGAAGCTTTCTTT.

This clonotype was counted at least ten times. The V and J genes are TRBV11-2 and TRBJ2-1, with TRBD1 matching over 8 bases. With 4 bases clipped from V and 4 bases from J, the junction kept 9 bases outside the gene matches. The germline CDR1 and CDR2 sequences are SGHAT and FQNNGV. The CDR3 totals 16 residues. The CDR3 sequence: CASSSRDRIPYNEQFF. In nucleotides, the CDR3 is TGTGCCAGCAGCTCCCGGGACAGGATTCCTTACAATGAGCAGTTCTTC.

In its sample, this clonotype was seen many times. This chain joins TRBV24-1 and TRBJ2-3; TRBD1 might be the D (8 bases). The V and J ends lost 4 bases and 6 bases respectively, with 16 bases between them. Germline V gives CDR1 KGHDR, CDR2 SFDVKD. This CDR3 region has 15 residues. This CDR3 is CATSDRAGDRDTQYF. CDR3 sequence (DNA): TGTGCCACCAGTGACCGCGCGGGGGACAGGGATACGCAGTATTTT.

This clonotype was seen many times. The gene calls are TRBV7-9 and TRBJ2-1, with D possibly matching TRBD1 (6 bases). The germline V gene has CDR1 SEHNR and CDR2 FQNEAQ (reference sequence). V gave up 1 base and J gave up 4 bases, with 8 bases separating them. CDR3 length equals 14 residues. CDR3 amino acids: CASSLVGAYNEQFF. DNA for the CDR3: TGTGCCAGCAGCTTAGTGGGGGCGTACAATGAGCAGTTCTTC.

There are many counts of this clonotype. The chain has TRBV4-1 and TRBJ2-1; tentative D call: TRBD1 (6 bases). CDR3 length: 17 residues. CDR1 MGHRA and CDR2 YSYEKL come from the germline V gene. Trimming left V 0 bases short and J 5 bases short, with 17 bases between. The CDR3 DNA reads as TGCGCCAGCAGCCAAGAGAGGGACACTATCTCTAACAATGAGCAGTTCTTC. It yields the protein CASSQERDTISNNEQFF.

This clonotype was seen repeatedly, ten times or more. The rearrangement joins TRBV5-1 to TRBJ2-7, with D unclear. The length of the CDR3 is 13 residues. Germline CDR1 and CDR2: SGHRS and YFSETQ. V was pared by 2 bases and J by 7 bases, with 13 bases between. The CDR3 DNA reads TGCGCCAGCAGCTTCGTAGCACAAAGGGAGCAGTACTTC. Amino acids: CASSFVAQREQYF.

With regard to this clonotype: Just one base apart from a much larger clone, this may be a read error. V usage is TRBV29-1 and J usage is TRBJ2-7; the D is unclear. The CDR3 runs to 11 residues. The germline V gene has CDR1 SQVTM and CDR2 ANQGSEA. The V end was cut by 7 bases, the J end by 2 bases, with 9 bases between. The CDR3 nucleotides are TGCAGCGCCCTATGCACCTACGAGCAGTACTTC. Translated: CSALCTYEQYF.

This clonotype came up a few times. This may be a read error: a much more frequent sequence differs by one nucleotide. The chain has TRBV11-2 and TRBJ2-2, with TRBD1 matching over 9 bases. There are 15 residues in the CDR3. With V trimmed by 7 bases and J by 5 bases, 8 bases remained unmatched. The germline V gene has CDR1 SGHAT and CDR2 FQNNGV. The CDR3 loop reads CASTKGTGLTGELFF. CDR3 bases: TGTGCCAGCACCAAGGGGACAGGGTTAACCGGGGAGCTGTTTTTT. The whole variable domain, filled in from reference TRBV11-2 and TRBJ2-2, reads EAGVAQSPRYKIIEKRQSVAFWCNPISGHATLYWYQQILGQGPKLLIQFQNNGVVDDSQLPKDRFSAERLKGVDSTLKIQPAKLEDSAVYLCASTKGTGLTGELFFGEGSRLTVL.

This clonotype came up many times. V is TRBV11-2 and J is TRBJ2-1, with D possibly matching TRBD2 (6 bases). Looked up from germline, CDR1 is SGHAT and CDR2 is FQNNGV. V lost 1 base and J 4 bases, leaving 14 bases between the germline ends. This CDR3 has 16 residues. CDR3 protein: CASSLGGLRSYNEQFF. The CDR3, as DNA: TGTGCCAGCAGCTTAGGGGGACTCCGAAGTTACAATGAGCAGTTCTTC.

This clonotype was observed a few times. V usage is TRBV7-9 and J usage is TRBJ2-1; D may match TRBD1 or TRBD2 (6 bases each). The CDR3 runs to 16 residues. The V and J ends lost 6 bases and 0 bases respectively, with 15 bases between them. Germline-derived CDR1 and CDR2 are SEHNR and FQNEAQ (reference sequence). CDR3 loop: CASRGGGQSSYNEQFF. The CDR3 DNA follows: TGTGCCAGCAGGGGAGGAGGACAGAGCTCCTACAATGAGCAGTTCTTC.